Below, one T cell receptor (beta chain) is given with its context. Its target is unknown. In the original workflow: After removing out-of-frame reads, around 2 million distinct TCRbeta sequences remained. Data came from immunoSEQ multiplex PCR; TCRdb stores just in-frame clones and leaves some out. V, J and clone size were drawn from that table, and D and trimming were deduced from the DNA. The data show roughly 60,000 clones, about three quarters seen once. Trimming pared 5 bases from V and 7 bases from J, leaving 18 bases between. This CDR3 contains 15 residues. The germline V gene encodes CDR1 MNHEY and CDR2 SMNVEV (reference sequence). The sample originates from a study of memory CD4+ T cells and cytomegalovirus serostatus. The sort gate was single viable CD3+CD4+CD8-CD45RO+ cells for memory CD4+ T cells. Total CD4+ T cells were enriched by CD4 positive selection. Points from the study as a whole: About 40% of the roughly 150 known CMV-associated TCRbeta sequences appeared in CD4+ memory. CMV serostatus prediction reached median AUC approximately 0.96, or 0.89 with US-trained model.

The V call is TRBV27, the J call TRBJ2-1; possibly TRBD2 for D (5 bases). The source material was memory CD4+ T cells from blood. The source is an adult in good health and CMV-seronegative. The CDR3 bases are TGTGCCAGCAGTCCTATTCAAAACCCGGGGAATGAGCAGTTCTTC. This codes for CASSPIQNPGNEQFF.